This T cell receptor beta chain was observed in a study of T cell responses to AZD1222 COVID-19 vaccine. Only in-frame clones appear in the TCRdb table, and some are missing; sequencing was by immunoSEQ multiplex PCR. The table shows about 120,000 clones, with about 91% occurring only once. Worth noting for this clone: Its antigen is still unknown.

This CDR3 region has 14 residues. Losses at the gene ends were 3 bases for V and 3 bases for J; bases not matched to a gene: 5. Germline CDR1 and CDR2: KGHSH and LQKENI. Findings of the study overall: Two doses of AZD1222 preceded a rise in Spike-specific TCR breadth and depth.

The chain is built from TRBV18 and TRBJ2-7, with 7 bases that match TRBD1. This sample comprised peripheral blood, obtained 28 days after the second AZD1222 dose. This TCR was recovered from an adult who received the AZD1222 COVID-19 vaccine. The CDR3 DNA reads TGTGCCAGCTCACCCCAGACAGGGCTCTACGAGCAGTACTTC. Its translation: CASSPQTGLYEQYF.